These 17 T cell receptor beta chains were all obtained from the same sample, sequenced in a study of monozygotic twins with cystic fibrosis. Some clones are missing from TCRdb's copy, which holds only in-frame ones; the method was immunoSEQ multiplex PCR. The sample contains around 27,000 clones, just over 90% of which appear only once. Material: blood. These receptors all come from a girl aged 2 to 10 with cystic fibrosis.

This clone was seen once. This chain connects TRBV7-2 to TRBJ2-3; D ambiguous. CDR1 SGHTA and CDR2 FQGNSA come from the germline V gene. V lost 0 bases and J 6 bases, leaving 7 bases between the germline ends. The CDR3 runs to 13 residues. CDR3 bases: TGTGCCAGCAGCTTAGCGCGGAAGGATACGCAGTATTTT. It translates to CASSLARKDTQYF.

The chain is built from TRBV14 and TRBJ2-1; 7 bases map to TRBD2. With 2 bases clipped from V and 3 bases from J, the junction kept 13 bases outside the gene matches. The CDR3 has 18 amino acids. Looked up from germline, CDR1 is SGHDN and CDR2 is FVKESK. The CDR3 is CASSQILPGTTNYNEQFF. In DNA, the CDR3 is TGTGCCAGCAGCCAAATTTTACCCGGGACTACAAACTACAATGAGCAGTTCTTC. The complete variable domain, with remaining parts taken from reference TRBV14 and TRBJ2-1, reads EAGVTQFPSHSVIEKGQTVTLRCDPISGHDNLYWYRRVMGKEIKFLLHFVKESKQDESGMPNNRFLAERTGGTYSTLKVQPAELEDSGVYFCASSQILPGTTNYNEQFFGPGTRLTVL.

This clone appeared a single time. V gene TRBV19 combines with J gene TRBJ2-7; 7 nucleotides agree with TRBD2. J was trimmed by 0 bases and V by 2 bases; bases with no gene match: 4. This CDR3 region has 15 residues. Germline V gene data show CDR1 as LNHDA and CDR2 as SQIVND (reference sequence). The CDR3 here is CASSIPGGSSYEQYF. The CDR3 region has the DNA TGTGCCAGTAGTATACCGGGGGGTAGCTCCTACGAGCAGTACTTC.

The genes are TRBV15 and TRBJ2-3; 11 bases line up with TRBD2. Germline lookup yields CDR1 LNHNV and CDR2 YYDKDF (reference sequence). J gave up 2 bases and V 5 bases, and 3 bases lay outside the gene matches. The CDR3 totals 15 residues. CDR3 region: CATSRSGGATDTQYF. CDR3 coding DNA: TGTGCCACCAGCCGTAGCGGGGGGGCCACAGATACGCAGTATTTT.

This sequence joins TRBV2 and TRBJ1-2, with no clear D. The CDR3 is 12 amino acids. Germline V gene data show CDR1 as SNHLY and CDR2 as FYNNEI. V was trimmed by 7 bases and J by 7 bases, leaving 13 bases between them. The DNA for the CDR3 is TGTGCCAGCAATCCGCCGGCGGGTGGCTACACCTTC. Protein product: CASNPPAGGYTF.

The CDR3 DNA reads as TGCGCCAGCAGCTTGACCAAAGAGACCCAGTACTTC. This gives the protein CASSLTKETQYF. This chain uses TRBV5-1 with TRBJ2-5; D remains ambiguous. Trimming took off 1 base at V and 3 bases at J, with 4 bases between the two ends. Germline V gene lookup returns CDR1 SGHRS and CDR2 YFSETQ. The length of the CDR3 is 12 residues.

Only one count was recorded for this clone. This chain uses TRBV7-3 with TRBJ1-6; 10 nucleotides align to TRBD1. The CDR3 contains 16 residues. The germline gives CDR1 SGHTA, CDR2 FQGTGA. The V segment lost 0 bases and the J segment 9 bases; nucleotides outside the gene matches: 5. The DNA for the CDR3 is TGTGCCAGCAGCTTAACGGGGGACAGGGGTCGTTCACCCCTCCACTTT. Residues: CASSLTGDRGRSPLHF.

This rearrangement joins TRBV7-9 to TRBJ2-5; 10 positions agree with TRBD1. The germline V gene has CDR1 SEHNR and CDR2 FQNEAQ (reference sequence). With V trimmed by 8 bases and J by 5 bases, 11 bases remained unmatched. The CDR3 covers 15 residues. The CDR3 region is CASGQGGGSRETQYF. DNA of the CDR3: TGTGCCAGCGGACAGGGGGGCGGTTCACGGGAGACCCAGTACTTC. The entire variable domain, with the rest obtained from reference TRBV7-9 and TRBJ2-5, is as follows: DTGVSQNPRHKITKRGQNVTFRCDPISEHNRLYWYRQTLGQGPEFLTYFQNEAQLEKSRLLSDRFSAERPKGSFSTLEIQRTEQGDSAMYLCASGQGGGSRETQYFGPGTRLLVL.

V and J are TRBV5-6 and TRBJ2-3; D gene uncertain. CDR1 is SGHDT, CDR2 YYEEEE, per germline. CDR3 size: 16 residues. V was pared by 3 bases and J by 0 bases, with 14 bases between. The CDR3 region is CASSSPYGSSTDTQYF. In DNA, the CDR3 is TGTGCCAGCAGCTCGCCGTACGGTTCTAGCACAGATACGCAGTATTTT.

The V gene is TRBV15, the J gene TRBJ1-1; TRBD1 matches 10 bases. V was clipped by 1 base and J by 7 bases; unmatched bases: 3. CDR1 and CDR2 from the germline V gene are LNHNV and YYDKDF (reference sequence). CDR3 size: 14 residues. The chain's CDR3 is CATSRVGDRGEAFF. The CDR3 coding sequence is TGTGCCACCAGCAGAGTTGGGGACAGGGGTGAAGCTTTCTTT.

Only one count was recorded for this clone. This chain connects TRBV20-1 to TRBJ2-7; TRBD1 matches at 8 bases. Germline V gene sequence: CDR1 DFQATT, CDR2 SNEGSKA (reference sequence). After removal of 5 bases from V and 6 bases from J, the junction contained 0 bases not matched to a gene. The CDR3 is 10 residues long. Here the CDR3 DNA reads TGCAGTGCTGGACAGGGCGAGCAGTACTTC. Its protein is CSAGQGEQYF.

The J gene is TRBJ1-1, the V gene TRBV18; TRBD1 is a possible D gene (6 bases). Per germline, CDR1 KGHSH and CDR2 LQKENI. The germline V and J ends were trimmed by 4 bases and 12 bases, with 15 bases remaining between them. CDR3 length equals 12 residues. Here the CDR3 reads CASSRQRDKPFF. Here the CDR3 DNA reads TGTGCCAGCTCACGACAGCGGGACAAGCCTTTCTTT.

The chain links TRBV4-2 to TRBJ1-5; weak D call: TRBD1 (6 bases). CDR1 and CDR2 from the germline V gene are LGHNA and YNFKEQ. V was trimmed by 0 bases and J by 4 bases, leaving 13 bases between them. The CDR3 runs 16 residues. The CDR3 reads CASSQDPGQLNQPQHF. In DNA form, the CDR3 reads TGTGCCAGCAGCCAAGATCCAGGACAGTTAAATCAGCCCCAGCATTTT.

V and J are TRBV19 and TRBJ2-1; TRBD2 might be the D (6 bases). The germline V gene encodes CDR1 LNHDA and CDR2 SQIVND (reference sequence). The V and J ends lost 4 bases and 1 base respectively, with 23 bases between them. The CDR3 has 19 residues. The chain's CDR3 is CASSTPSRGARGSYNEQFF. CDR3 DNA sequence: TGTGCCAGTAGTACCCCCTCCCGCGGGGCAAGGGGTTCCTACAATGAGCAGTTCTTC.

The table lists this clone with a count of one. In nucleotides, the CDR3 is TGCGCCAGCAGCCAAGAACAGGGTTGGAACACTGAAGCTTTCTTT. Translation gives CASSQEQGWNTEAFF. This chain links TRBV4-3 with TRBJ1-1; D is possibly TRBD1 (6 bases). Germline lookup yields CDR1 LGHNA and CDR2 YSLEER. The CDR3 length is 15 residues. Between the trimmed V and J ends, which lost 0 bases and 1 base, there was a span of 9 bases.

A few counts support this clone. V is TRBV7-3 and J is TRBJ1-1; D gene unclear. Germline V gene data show CDR1 as SGHTA and CDR2 as FQGTGA. The V and J ends lost 5 bases and 4 bases respectively, with 11 bases between them. CDR3 length equals 13 residues. The CDR3 nucleotides read TGTGCCAGCAGCCGGATGGCTACCACTGAAGCTTTCTTT. It specifies CASSRMATTEAFF. The whole variable domain, filled in from reference TRBV7-3 and TRBJ1-1, reads GAGVSQTPSNKVTEKGKYVELRCDPISGHTALYWYRQSLGQGPEFLIYFQGTGAADDSGLPNDRFFAVRPEGSVSTLKIQRTERGDSAVYLCASSRMATTEAFFGQGTRLTVV.

This sequence joins TRBV7-9 and TRBJ2-4; the D gene could be TRBD1 or TRBD2 (6 bases each). V was shortened by 1 base and J by 0 bases, with 13 bases between the two germline ends. The CDR3 covers 17 residues. Germline V gives CDR1 SEHNR, CDR2 FQNEAQ (reference sequence). The CDR3: CASSLDVGGIAKNIQYF. The CDR3 region has the DNA TGTGCCAGCAGCTTAGACGTAGGGGGGATAGCCAAAAACATTCAGTACTTC. Full variable domain (outside the CDR3, taken from reference TRBV7-9 and TRBJ2-4): DTGVSQNPRHKITKRGQNVTFRCDPISEHNRLYWYRQTLGQGPEFLTYFQNEAQLEKSRLLSDRFSAERPKGSFSTLEIQRTEQGDSAMYLCASSLDVGGIAKNIQYFGAGTRLSVL.